A single count supports the clone carrying this T cell receptor beta chain. Its antigen is not identified. This record comes from a study of cytomegalovirus exposure and HLA in healthy donors. Findings and limits, study-wide: Reportedly, fewer N-insertions than the roughly 600-donor mean appeared in an Asian-associated ancestry cluster in a later analysis.

Primers for the PCR totalled 60 Vbeta and 13 Jbeta. Data came from immunoSEQ multiplex PCR; TCRdb stores just in-frame clones and leaves some out. The sample contains around 130,000 clones, 75% to 90% of which appear only once. The V gene's germline CDR1 is SGHRS and CDR2 YFSETQ. The CDR3 runs to 11 residues. V was pared by 5 bases and J by 3 bases, with 6 bases between. The material sequenced was PBMCs. The receptor comes from a man aged 40-50 years in good health and CMV-seronegative. The chain has TRBV5-1 and TRBJ2-7; no clear D. Here the CDR3 reads CASRQDYEQYF. The DNA for the CDR3 is TGCGCCAGCAGGCAGGACTACGAGCAGTACTTC.